Described below is a single T cell receptor beta chain sequence and its context. Its specific antigen is unknown. No base-level quality is on record; no much larger clone is a single base apart. This sample was taken from a study of vaccination and CD4 T cells after COVID-19 (dated 2022 in TCRdb). Background for the entire study: Convalescent patients had a positive SARS-CoV-2 result on nasal swab PCR, and of these patients, about ten had mild disease and one had severe disease. For stimulating the cultures, overlapping spike peptide pools were used, derived from SARS-CoV-2 as well as from the common cold coronaviruses HCoV-NL63, HCoV-OC43 and HCoV-229E. Post-COVID blood samples were collected from convalescent patients a median of roughly 100 days after diagnosis, with a range of about 30 to 161 days. Post-vaccine blood samples were taken a median of approximately 76 days after the second vaccine dose, with a range of roughly 13 to 250 days. The spike-specific CD4+ TCR repertoire was compared before and after mRNA vaccination in 10 COVID-19 convalescent patients and a handful of infection-naive healthy vaccine recipients. In control cultures, a CEFX viral epitope pool was used as positive control, an HIV-1 Nef peptide pool was used as negative control, or no peptide was added. The convalescent cohort included six males and four females, with two Hispanic individuals, seven Caucasians, two Asians and one multiracial person. Participants received two doses of either the Pfizer-BioNTech BNT162b2 vaccine (n=8) or the Moderna mRNA-1273 vaccine (n=2). Summary of the overall study and its limitations: Among the post-vaccine SARS-CoV-2-reactive clones in convalescent patients, a median 86.3% showed up only after vaccination, which suggests vaccine-specific priming. Although the median number of SARS-CoV-2-reactive clonotypes went up from fewer than 25 after infection to about 38 after vaccination, the increase was not significant. The study included relatively few convalescent patients and did not analyze early timepoints after natural infection. In convalescent patients, nearly all vaccine-specific clones (304 of 307) were found to be mono-reactive for SARS-CoV-2 spike rather than cross-reactive with common cold coronaviruses.

The CDR3 measures 14 amino acids from cysteine to phenylalanine. The only DNA kept is the CDR3, 42 bases in frame from the first base. From a lookup of the germline V gene, CDR1 and CDR2 are SGHVS and FQNEAQ. V loses 1 base, J loses 1 base, and the germline ends lie 8 bases apart. Per the publication, the treatment or condition label means: roughly 10-day PBMC culture with coronavirus spike peptide pools or control peptides (ViraFEST assay). The study used the ViraFEST assay, which expanded antigen-specific T cells with peptide pools and then identified expanded clonotypes by TCR sequencing. The convalescent patients' positive SARS-CoV-2 PCR tests were from March to December 2020, which was before the Alpha, Beta and Delta variants emerged in the United States. Each well held 1.5 million to 2.5 million PBMCs cultured with approximately 10 ug/ml peptide pools in IMDM containing about 5% human AB serum and approximately 10 IU/ml IL-2. Half of the culture medium was replaced with fresh IL-2-containing medium on days 3 and 7. Once the cells had been in culture for around nine days, the EasySep CD4+ T cell isolation kit was used to isolate CD4+ T cells by negative selection. Ficoll-Paque Plus gradient centrifugation was used to isolate PBMCs from whole blood, and the isolated PBMCs were then either used fresh or cryopreserved at -140C. In general, triplicate wells were set up for every culture condition.

The library was built by means of PCR. DNA from cultured CD4+ T cells was subjected to TCR sequencing with the Oncomine TCR Beta short-read assay at the Johns Hopkins FTIC core. Genomic DNA was extracted from the cultured CD4+ T cells with the QIAamp micro DNA kit. The Oncomine TCR Beta libraries from cultured CD4+ T cells were pooled using unique dual indexes and then sequenced on an Illumina iSeq 100. Per the source publication's procedure: Non-productive sequences were filtered out, and CDR3s that did not start with C, did not end with F or W, or were shorter than 7 amino acids were discarded. The MANAFEST web application identified antigen-specific clonotypes by comparing peptide-stimulated wells against reference wells and other culture wells. Positive clones required FDR below 0.05, an odds ratio above 5, and productive frequency above 0.1% in at least two of three replicate wells. Cross-reactive clonotypes were defined as significantly expanded in both SARS-CoV-2 spike wells and at least one common cold coronavirus spike condition. Levenshtein distances (stringdist) and unrooted phylogenetic trees (ape) in R version 3.6.1 were used to assess CDR3 homology. TCRdb handled the public reads itself, with Q25 trimming in fastp and clone calling in MiXCR, and kept productive beta chains. Duplicate CDR3 protein sequences are folded into a single record with the most common DNA and genes. The V and J calls and clone size are TCRdb's, not the authors'. This sample holds 7,000 to 9,000 distinct CDR3 sequences; about 50% were observed only once. The leading ten clones occupy 7% to 8% of the sample.

This sequence originates from a human donor who had recovered from COVID-19. The rearrangement combines TRBV7-8 with TRBJ2-7, with TRBD1 as a weak D call on 6 bases. Sequencing used CD4+ T cells from blood, cultured in vitro. The CDR3 here reads CASSLGTGSYEQYF. In nucleotides, the sequence is TGTGCCAGCAGCTTAGGCACAGGGTCCTACGAGCAGTACTTC.